These 11 T cell receptor beta chains originate from one sample sequenced in a study of T cells in Graves' hyperthyroidism and ophthalmopathy. Using RNA transcripts as the source, TCR beta CDR3 regions were amplified. TCR CDR3 regions were first amplified by RT-PCR with HTBI primers. TCRdb re-derived calls from the multiplex PCR reads in MiXCR, one entry per CDR3 protein. The top ten clones hold around 54% of a sample with some 530,000 distinct CDR3 sequences, 20% to 25% of them seen once. The sequenced sample consisted of blood. The receptors stem from a woman aged 70-85 years with Graves' ophthalmopathy.

There are a few counts of this clonotype. J is TRBJ2-1 and V is TRBV28; D remains unclear. V was shortened by 4 bases and J by 0 bases, with 13 bases between the two germline ends. Germline lookup yields CDR1 MDHEN and CDR2 SYDVKM. The CDR3 has 16 residues. CDR3 coding DNA: TGTGCCAGCAGTTCTCAATCGGGTCGCTCCTACAATGAGCAGTTCTTC. It codes for CASSSQSGRSYNEQFF.

In its sample, this clonotype was seen a few times. This chain joins TRBV10-2 and TRBJ1-4, with D maybe TRBD1 (5 bases). The CDR3 loop spans 13 amino acids. Germline V gene data show CDR1 as WSHSY and CDR2 as SAAADI. V gave up 10 bases and J gave up 7 bases, with 16 bases separating them. The CDR3 DNA is TGCGCCATCAAGTCGGGGGAGAGTGAAAAACTGTTTTTT. It codes for CAIKSGESEKLFF.

The rearrangement links TRBV5-4 to TRBJ2-7; the match to TRBD2 covers 12 bases. Looked up from germline, CDR1 is SGHNT and CDR2 is YYREEE (reference sequence). V lost 3 bases and J lost 2; bases outside the gene matches: 3. The CDR3 runs to 15 residues. CDR3: CASSSTSGGTYEQYF. The CDR3, as DNA: TGTGCCAGCAGCTCGACTAGCGGGGGAACCTACGAGCAGTACTTC.

The chain links TRBV30 to TRBJ2-4, with D maybe TRBD2 (6 bases). CDR1 is GTSNPN and CDR2 is SVGIG in the germline V gene (reference sequence). V lost 6 bases, J lost 2 bases, and 14 bases lay in between. The CDR3 has 14 residues. The CDR3 loop reads CACTAAGTKNIQYF. CDR3 in DNA: TGTGCCTGTACTGCGGCGGGAACCAAAAACATTCAGTACTTC.

The chain uses TRBV15 and TRBJ2-3, with 11 bases that match TRBD2. From germline, CDR1 is LNHNV and CDR2 YYDKDF (reference sequence). CDR3 size: 17 residues. V lost 5 bases and J lost 1; bases outside the gene matches: 8. CDR3 nucleotide sequence: TGTGCCACCAGCGGGATAGCGGGAGGGGGGGGCACAGATACGCAGTATTTT. This sequence encodes CATSGIAGGGGTDTQYF.

This clonotype was counted at least ten times. V is TRBV2 and J is TRBJ2-7; TRBD1 is a possible D gene (6 bases). The length of the CDR3 is 15 residues. From germline, CDR1 is SNHLY and CDR2 FYNNEI. The germline V and J ends were trimmed by 5 bases and 2 bases, with 16 bases remaining between them. The CDR3 sequence is CASSTGQGLTYEQYF. CDR3 DNA: TGTGCCAGCAGTACCGGGCAGGGGCTTACCTACGAGCAGTACTTC.

This clonotype was found many times. The rearrangement links TRBV12-3 or TRBV12-4 to TRBJ1-1; a possible D gene is TRBD1 (5 bases). V lost 2 bases to trimming and J lost 7 bases, with 11 bases between them. This CDR3 spans 13 amino acids. CDR3 sequence: CASSLTGGGEAFF. The CDR3 DNA sequence: TGTGCCAGCAGTTTAACCGGGGGAGGTGAAGCTTTCTTT.

The chain uses TRBV5-1 and TRBJ1-2; 9 bases align to TRBD1. Germline trimming cut 4 bases from V and 4 bases from J; bases unmatched to any gene: 8. Germline loops: CDR1 SGHRS, CDR2 YFSETQ. The CDR3 loop spans 15 amino acids. This CDR3 is CASSQGQGVGYGYTF. The CDR3 DNA reads TGCGCCAGCAGCCAGGGACAGGGTGTGGGCTATGGCTACACCTTC.

The chain carries TRBV5-4 and TRBJ2-7; D assignment may be TRBD1 or TRBD2 (6 bases each). Germline CDR1 is SGHNT and CDR2 is YYREEE (reference sequence). V was trimmed by 4 bases and J by 6 bases, leaving 20 bases between them. The CDR3 sequence is 15 residues long. CDR3 sequence (DNA): TGTGCCAGCAGCCGAGGGGGGTCGATATCGTCCGAGCAGTACTTC. Translating gives CASSRGGSISSEQYF.

The chain uses TRBV7-6 and TRBJ1-2; 7 nucleotides agree with TRBD1. The V gene end was trimmed by 4 bases and the J gene end by 6 bases; junction bases not matched to a gene: 8. This CDR3 is built from 14 residues. Germline-derived CDR1 and CDR2 are SGHVS and FNYEAQ. The chain's CDR3 is CASSSTNRGNGYTF. Written as DNA, the CDR3 is TGTGCCAGCAGCTCTACGAACAGGGGAAATGGCTACACCTTC.

The chain links TRBV6-5 to TRBJ2-7; 7 bases map to TRBD2. The V segment lost 2 bases and the J segment 5 bases; nucleotides outside the gene matches: 12. The CDR3 totals 16 residues. Per germline, CDR1 MNHEY and CDR2 SVGAGI. This CDR3 reads CASSYSGAPVDNEQYF. DNA for the CDR3: TGTGCCAGCAGTTACAGCGGGGCCCCGGTTGACAACGAGCAGTACTTC.